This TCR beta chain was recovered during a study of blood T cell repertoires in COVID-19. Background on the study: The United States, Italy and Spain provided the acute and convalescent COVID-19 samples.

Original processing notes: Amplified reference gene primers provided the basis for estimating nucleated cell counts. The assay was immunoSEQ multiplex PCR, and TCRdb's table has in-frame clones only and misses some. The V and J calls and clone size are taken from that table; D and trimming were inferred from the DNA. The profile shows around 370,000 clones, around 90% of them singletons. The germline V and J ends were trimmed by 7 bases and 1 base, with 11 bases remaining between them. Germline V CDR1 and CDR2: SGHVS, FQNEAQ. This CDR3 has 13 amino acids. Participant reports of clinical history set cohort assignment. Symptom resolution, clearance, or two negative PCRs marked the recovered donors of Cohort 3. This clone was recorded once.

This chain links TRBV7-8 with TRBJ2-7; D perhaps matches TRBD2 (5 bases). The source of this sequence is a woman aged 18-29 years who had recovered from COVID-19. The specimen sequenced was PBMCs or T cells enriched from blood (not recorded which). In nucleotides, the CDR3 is TGTGCCAGCACCCCGGACTCATCCTACGAGCAGTACTTC. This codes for CASTPDSSYEQYF.